These 14 T cell receptor beta chains share one sample of origin, sequenced in a study of identical twins (TCRdb year 2016). The library was produced with 5' RACE. The sample was run on an Illumina HiSeq 2000. TCRdb cleaned the public reads at Q25 with fastp, built clones with MiXCR and kept in-frame beta chains. Records with the same CDR3 protein are collapsed into one entry carrying the most frequent genes and DNA. This sample comprises over 600,000 distinct CDR3 sequences, 21% of them detected only once. 4% to 5.5% of the sample is held by the ten biggest clonotypes. The sample also formed part of further work on T cells expressing NK-cell markers.

The sample consisted of PBMCs. The receptors were gathered from a woman aged 18-29 years in good health.

This rearrangement joins TRBV12-3 or TRBV12-4 to TRBJ2-1; 7 nucleotides align to TRBD2. CDR3 length equals 17 residues. Germline trimming cut 1 base from V and 0 bases from J; bases unmatched to any gene: 6. Here the CDR3 reads CASSLVLRELSYNEQFF. The CDR3 nucleotides are TGTGCCAGCAGTTTAGTTCTGCGGGAGCTCTCCTACAATGAGCAGTTCTTC.

This clonotype has a count of ten or more. The V call is TRBV12-3 or TRBV12-4, the J call TRBJ2-7; possibly TRBD1 or TRBD2 for D (5 bases each). The CDR3 runs 15 residues. V was pared by 4 bases and J by 1 base, with 14 bases between. In DNA, the CDR3 is TGTGCCAGCAGTTCCCCTGGGACGGCTTCCTACGAGCAGTACTTC. This gives the protein CASSSPGTASYEQYF.

The chain employs TRBV10-3 and TRBJ2-2; TRBD2 agrees at 9 bases. The CDR3 consists of 15 residues. V gave up 4 bases and J gave up 6 bases; unmatched junction bases: 6. Germline CDR1 is ENHRY and CDR2 is SYGVKD. The CDR3 region is CAISGPSGKSGELFF. CDR3 coding DNA: TGTGCCATCAGTGGGCCTAGCGGGAAATCCGGGGAGCTGTTTTTT.

The CDR3, as DNA: TGTGCCAGCAGCTTGAAAGGAAACATTCAGTACTTC. It translates to CASSLKGNIQYF. This rearrangement joins TRBV5-6 to TRBJ2-4; D not certain. V lost 1 base, J lost 6 bases, and 5 bases lay in between. This CDR3 is built from 12 residues. Germline loops: CDR1 SGHDT, CDR2 YYEEEE.

The table lists this clonotype with a few counts. The chain employs TRBV7-9 and TRBJ2-5, with a possible D match to TRBD1 (5 bases). The length of the CDR3 is 15 residues. Germline CDR1 and CDR2: SEHNR and FQNEAQ (reference sequence). The V and J ends lost 5 bases and 2 bases respectively, with 15 bases between them. In DNA form, the CDR3 reads TGTGCCAGCAGCCGAGGTCGACAGCAGCAAGAGACCCAGTACTTC. Translation: CASSRGRQQQETQYF.

This clonotype showed up just a few times. This rearrangement joins TRBV27 to TRBJ2-7; D is possibly TRBD2 (5 bases). Germline CDR1 is MNHEY and CDR2 is SMNVEV (reference sequence). The V end lost 8 bases, the J end lost 3 bases, and 17 bases lay between the germline ends. The CDR3 covers 14 residues. The CDR3 DNA reads TGTGCCAGCTCCGGCGGGCGGACCGGCTACGAGCAGTACTTC. Encoded protein: CASSGGRTGYEQYF.

The J gene is TRBJ2-1, the V gene TRBV7-9; a weak D match, TRBD1 (6 bases). The V gene's germline CDR1 is SEHNR and CDR2 FQNEAQ (reference sequence). Trimming removed 2 bases from V and 8 bases from J, with 10 bases in between. This CDR3 is built from 13 residues. Written as DNA, the CDR3 is TGTGCCAGCAGCTTAACAGGGATGCATGAGCAGTTCTTC. As protein: CASSLTGMHEQFF.

The table lists this clonotype with a few counts. This chain joins TRBV5-1 and TRBJ2-1; 11 bases are shared with TRBD1. This CDR3 spans 23 amino acids. The V segment lost 0 bases and the J segment 5 bases; nucleotides outside the gene matches: 25. The germline CDR1 and CDR2 sequences are SGHRS and YFSETQ. This chain's CDR3 is CASSLAPDRGRGSSLPINNEQFF. CDR3 bases: TGCGCCAGCAGCTTGGCCCCGGACAGGGGGCGAGGATCAAGTTTGCCTATTAACAATGAGCAGTTCTTC.

This clonotype came up many times. The V and J genes are TRBV18 and TRBJ2-7, with D perhaps assigned TRBD1 or TRBD2 (5 bases each). The CDR3 totals 13 residues. V lost 3 bases to trimming and J lost 3 bases, with 9 bases between them. CDR1 KGHSH and CDR2 LQKENI come from the germline V gene. The CDR3 reads CASSPGPNYEQYF. DNA for the CDR3: TGTGCCAGCTCACCGGGACCGAACTACGAGCAGTACTTC. The entire variable domain, with the rest obtained from reference TRBV18 and TRBJ2-7, is as follows: NAGVMQNPRHLVRRRGQEARLRCSPMKGHSHVYWYRQLPEEGLKFMVYLQKENIIDESGMPKERFSAEFPKEGPSILRIQQVVRGDSAAYFCASSPGPNYEQYFGPGTRLTVT.

This clonotype was observed at least ten times. V gene TRBV20-1 combines with J gene TRBJ2-7; 8 bases are shared with TRBD2. The CDR3 is 15 amino acids. Trimming removed 3 bases from V and 2 bases from J; junction bases left unmatched: 9. The germline CDR1 and CDR2 sequences are DFQATT and SNEGSKA (reference sequence). CDR3 nucleotide sequence: TGCAGTGCTAGTCGGCTAGCGGGCTCGACCTACGAGCAGTACTTC. Protein sequence: CSASRLAGSTYEQYF.

This clonotype was seen only a few times. This chain connects TRBV6-4 to TRBJ2-2, with TRBD1 matching over 7 bases. The CDR3 sequence is 14 residues long. V shed 6 bases and J 6 bases; nucleotides not matched to a gene: 7. Germline assignment: CDR1 MRHNA and CDR2 SNTAGT. CDR3 sequence (DNA): TGTGCCAGCAGCGTGGACAGGATGTCCGGGGAGCTGTTTTTT. It encodes CASSVDRMSGELFF.

This clonotype turned up a few times. The chain combines TRBV18 with TRBJ2-7; D unresolved. This CDR3 contains 13 residues. The germline V gene has CDR1 KGHSH and CDR2 LQKENI. V lost 3 bases and J 3 bases, leaving 9 bases between the germline ends. DNA of the CDR3: TGTGCCAGCTCACCCGTACACGGCTACGAGCAGTACTTC. It is translated as CASSPVHGYEQYF.

Ten or more counts support this clonotype. Here the CDR3 reads CSARDREVSPLHF. The CDR3, as DNA: TGCAGTGCTAGAGACAGGGAGGTGTCACCCCTCCACTTT. The V and J genes are TRBV20-1 and TRBJ1-6, with a possible D match to TRBD1 (5 bases). Trimming took 0 bases from V and 10 from J, leaving 10 bases between them. Germline CDR1 is DFQATT and CDR2 is SNEGSKA (reference sequence). The CDR3 covers 13 residues.

In this sample, this clonotype turned up a few times. V and J are TRBV7-2 and TRBJ2-1; 8 bases map to TRBD2. The CDR3 sequence is 15 residues long. CDR1 SGHTA and CDR2 FQGNSA come from the germline V gene. V shed 0 bases and J 6 bases; nucleotides not matched to a gene: 4. The CDR3 nucleotides are TGTGCCAGCAGCTTAGCAGCGGGAGTGGGCAATGAGCAGTTCTTC. Its translation is CASSLAAGVGNEQFF.